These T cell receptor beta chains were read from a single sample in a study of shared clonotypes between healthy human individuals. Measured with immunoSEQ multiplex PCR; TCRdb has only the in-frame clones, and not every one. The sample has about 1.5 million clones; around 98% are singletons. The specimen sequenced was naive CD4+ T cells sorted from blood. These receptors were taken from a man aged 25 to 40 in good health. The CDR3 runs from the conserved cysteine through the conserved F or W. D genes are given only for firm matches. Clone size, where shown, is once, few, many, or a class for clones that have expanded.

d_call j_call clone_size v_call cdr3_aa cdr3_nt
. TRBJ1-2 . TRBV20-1 CSAMGKEGF TGCAGTGCTATGGGGAAGGAGGGCTTC
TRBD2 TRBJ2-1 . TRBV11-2 CASSLNSGSLLNEQFF TGTGCCAGCAGTCTCAATAGCGGGAGTCTTCTGAATGAGCAGTTCTTC
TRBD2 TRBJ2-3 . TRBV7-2 CASTLLAGQVTQYF TGTGCCAGCACCTTGCTAGCGGGGCAGGTTACGCAGTATTTT
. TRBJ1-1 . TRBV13 CASSLVVGRNTEAFF TGTGCCAGCAGCTTAGTGGTAGGTCGGAACACTGAAGCTTTCTTT
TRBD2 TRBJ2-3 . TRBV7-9 CASSFPLGTSGFTDTQYF TGTGCCAGCAGCTTCCCCCTTGGGACTAGCGGATTCACAGATACGCAGTATTTT
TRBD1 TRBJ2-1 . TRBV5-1 CASSFAGQGNEQFF TGCGCCAGCAGCTTCGCGGGACAGGGGAATGAGCAGTTCTTC
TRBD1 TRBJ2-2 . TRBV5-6 CASSLVGQTNTGELFF TGTGCCAGCAGCTTGGTGGGACAGACGAACACCGGGGAGCTGTTTTTT
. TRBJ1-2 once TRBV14 CASSRSILNYGYTF TGTGCCAGCAGCCGAAGCATACTTAACTATGGCTACACCTTC
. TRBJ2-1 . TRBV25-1 CASSDLQENSYNEQFF TGTGCCAGCAGTGACTTACAGGAAAACTCCTACAATGAGCAGTTCTTC
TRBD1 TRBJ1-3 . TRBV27 CASSFQGAAGNTIYF TGTGCCAGCAGTTTTCAGGGGGCAGCTGGAAACACCATATATTTT
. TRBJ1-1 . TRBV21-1 CASGRVYTEAFF TGTGCCAGCGGCAGGGTATACACTGAAGCTTTCTTT
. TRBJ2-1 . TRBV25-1 CASSEWISGRGNEQFF TGTGCCAGCAGTGAATGGATTAGCGGCCGAGGGAATGAGCAGTTCTTC
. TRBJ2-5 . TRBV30 CAWSAGRRQETQYF TGTGCCTGGAGTGCGGGGCGCAGACAAGAGACCCAGTACTTC
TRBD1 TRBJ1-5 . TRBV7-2 CASSPTGQINQPQHF TGTGCCAGCAGCCCCACGGGACAGATCAATCAGCCCCAGCATTTT
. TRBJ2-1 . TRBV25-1 CASSEYRQSSYNEQFF TGTGCCAGCAGTGAATATAGACAGAGCTCCTACAATGAGCAGTTCTTC
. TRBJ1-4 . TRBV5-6 CASSLVAGEKLFF TGTGCCAGCAGCTTGGTGGCGGGCGAAAAACTGTTTTTT
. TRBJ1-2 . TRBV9 CASSVEESYGYTF TGTGCCAGCAGCGTAGAAGAGTCCTATGGCTACACCTTC
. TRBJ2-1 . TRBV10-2 CASRGQPIYNEQFF TGCGCCAGCAGGGGACAACCGATCTACAATGAGCAGTTCTTC
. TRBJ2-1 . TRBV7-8 CASSLGTTNEQFF TGTGCCAGCAGCTTGGGTACAACCAATGAGCAGTTCTTC